The sequence of this T cell receptor (beta chain) was determined in a study of blood T cell repertoires in COVID-19. About the research overall: Some COVID-19 samples were acute and others convalescent; all came from the United States, Italy and Spain.

In the original processing: Scientists estimated how many nucleated cells there were by amplifying reference gene primers. Clones were sequenced by immunoSEQ multiplex PCR, and TCRdb holds only the in-frame ones, with some missing. The DNA was the basis for D and trimming; V, J and clone size are from that table. Of roughly 500,000 clones listed, roughly 88% are singletons. Germline assignment: CDR1 MDHEN and CDR2 SYDVKM. With 3 bases removed from V and 2 bases from J, the gap between germline ends came to 14 bases. This CDR3 region has 15 residues. J is TRBJ2-7 and V is TRBV28, with D possibly matching TRBD2 (6 bases). The source of this sequence is a human donor in a cohort sampled during active COVID-19. The source material was peripheral blood. The CDR3, as DNA: TGTGCCAGCAGTTTCGCAGTGGGGGGAACCTACGAGCAGTACTTC. The encoded protein is CASSFAVGGTYEQYF. Full variable domain (rest looked up from reference TRBV28 and TRBJ2-7): DVKVTQSSRYLVKRTGEKVFLECVQDMDHENMFWYRQDPGLGLRLIYFSYDVKMKEKGDIPEGYSVSREKKERFSLILESASTNQTSMYLCASSFAVGGTYEQYFGPGTRLTVT.